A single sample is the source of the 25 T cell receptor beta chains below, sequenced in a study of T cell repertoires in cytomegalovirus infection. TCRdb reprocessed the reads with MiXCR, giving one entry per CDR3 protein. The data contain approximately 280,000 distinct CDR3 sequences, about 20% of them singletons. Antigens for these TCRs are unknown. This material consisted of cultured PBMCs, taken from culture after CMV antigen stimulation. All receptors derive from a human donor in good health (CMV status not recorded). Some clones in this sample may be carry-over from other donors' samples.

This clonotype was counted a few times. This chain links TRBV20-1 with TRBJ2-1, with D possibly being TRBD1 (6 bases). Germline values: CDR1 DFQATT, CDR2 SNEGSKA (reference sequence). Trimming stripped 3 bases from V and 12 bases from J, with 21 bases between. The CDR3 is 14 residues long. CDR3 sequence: CSASAPGTLQSQFF. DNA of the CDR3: TGCAGTGCTAGTGCCCCCGGGACACTTCAATCGCAGTTCTTC.

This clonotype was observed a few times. CDR3 DNA: TGTGCCAGCAGCTTCCTACCGACGGGGGACACTGAAGCTTTCTTT. This translates into CASSFLPTGDTEAFF. The chain recombines TRBV6-1 with TRBJ1-1; possibly TRBD1 for D (5 bases). Per germline, CDR1 MNHNS and CDR2 SASEGT. CDR3 size: 15 residues. V gave up 6 bases and J gave up 3 bases, with 17 bases separating them.

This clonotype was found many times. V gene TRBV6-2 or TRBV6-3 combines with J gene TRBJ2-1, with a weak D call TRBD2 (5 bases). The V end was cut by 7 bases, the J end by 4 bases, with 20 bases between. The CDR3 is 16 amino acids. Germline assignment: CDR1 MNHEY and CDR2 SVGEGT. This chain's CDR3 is CASITLRSRDYNEQFF. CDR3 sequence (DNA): TGTGCCAGCATCACCCTGCGGAGCCGGGATTACAATGAGCAGTTCTTC.

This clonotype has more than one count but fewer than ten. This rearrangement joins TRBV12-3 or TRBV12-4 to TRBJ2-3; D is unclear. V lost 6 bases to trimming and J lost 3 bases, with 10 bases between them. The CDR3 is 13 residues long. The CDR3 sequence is CASSPLQTDTQYF. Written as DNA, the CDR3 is TGTGCCAGCAGCCCACTCCAGACAGATACGCAGTATTTT.

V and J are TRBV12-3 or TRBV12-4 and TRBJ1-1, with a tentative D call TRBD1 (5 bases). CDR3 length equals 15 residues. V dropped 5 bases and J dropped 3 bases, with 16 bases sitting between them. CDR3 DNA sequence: TGTGCCAGCAGTCCCCCTAATCGGGGCCACACTGAAGCTTTCTTT. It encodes CASSPPNRGHTEAFF.

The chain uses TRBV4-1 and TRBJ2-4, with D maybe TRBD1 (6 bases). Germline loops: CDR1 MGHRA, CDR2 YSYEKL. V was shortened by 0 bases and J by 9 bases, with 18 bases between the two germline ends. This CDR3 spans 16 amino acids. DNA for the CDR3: TGCGCCAGCAGCCAAGATCCCGCCGCTTCAGGGGTCATTCAGTACTTC. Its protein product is CASSQDPAASGVIQYF.

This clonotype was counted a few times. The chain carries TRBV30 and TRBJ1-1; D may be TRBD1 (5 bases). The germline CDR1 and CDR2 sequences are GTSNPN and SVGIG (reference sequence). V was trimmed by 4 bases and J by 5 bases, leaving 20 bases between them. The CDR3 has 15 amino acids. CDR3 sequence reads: CAWTRRKGTGTEAFF. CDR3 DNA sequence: TGTGCCTGGACCCGGAGGAAGGGGACGGGAACTGAAGCTTTCTTT.

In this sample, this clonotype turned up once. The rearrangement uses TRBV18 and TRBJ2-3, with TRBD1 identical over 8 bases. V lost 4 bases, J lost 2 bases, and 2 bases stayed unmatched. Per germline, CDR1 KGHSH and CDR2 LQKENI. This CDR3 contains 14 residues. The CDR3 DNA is TGTGCCAGCTCACGGGACAGGACCACAGATACGCAGTATTTT. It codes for CASSRDRTTDTQYF. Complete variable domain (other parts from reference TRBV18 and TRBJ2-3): NAGVMQNPRHLVRRRGQEARLRCSPMKGHSHVYWYRQLPEEGLKFMVYLQKENIIDESGMPKERFSAEFPKEGPSILRIQQVVRGDSAAYFCASSRDRTTDTQYFGPGTRLTVL.

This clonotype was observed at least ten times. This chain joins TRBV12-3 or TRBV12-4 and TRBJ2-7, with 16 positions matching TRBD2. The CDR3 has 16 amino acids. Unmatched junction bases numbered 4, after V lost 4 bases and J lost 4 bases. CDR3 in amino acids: CASSSGLAGGPYEQYF. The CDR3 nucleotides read TGTGCCAGCAGTTCGGGACTAGCGGGAGGGCCGTACGAGCAGTACTTC.

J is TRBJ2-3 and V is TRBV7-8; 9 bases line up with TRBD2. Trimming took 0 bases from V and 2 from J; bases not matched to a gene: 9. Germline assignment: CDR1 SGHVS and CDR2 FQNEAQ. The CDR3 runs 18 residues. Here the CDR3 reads CASSLALSGRGYTDTQYF. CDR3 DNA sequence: TGTGCCAGCAGCTTAGCCCTTAGCGGGAGAGGTTACACAGATACGCAGTATTTT.

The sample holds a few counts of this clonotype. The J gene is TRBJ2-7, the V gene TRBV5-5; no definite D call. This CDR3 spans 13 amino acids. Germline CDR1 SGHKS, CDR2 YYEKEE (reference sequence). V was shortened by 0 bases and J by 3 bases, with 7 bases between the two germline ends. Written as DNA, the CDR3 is TGTGCCAGCAGCTTGGAACGGAACTACGAGCAGTACTTC. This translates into CASSLERNYEQYF.

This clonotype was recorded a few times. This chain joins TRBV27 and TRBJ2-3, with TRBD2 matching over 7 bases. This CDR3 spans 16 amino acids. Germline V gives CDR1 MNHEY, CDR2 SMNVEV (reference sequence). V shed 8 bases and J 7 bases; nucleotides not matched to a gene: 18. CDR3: CASSDRGSSMGYTQYF. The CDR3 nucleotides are TGTGCCAGCTCCGATCGCGGGAGTTCAATGGGGTATACGCAGTATTTT.

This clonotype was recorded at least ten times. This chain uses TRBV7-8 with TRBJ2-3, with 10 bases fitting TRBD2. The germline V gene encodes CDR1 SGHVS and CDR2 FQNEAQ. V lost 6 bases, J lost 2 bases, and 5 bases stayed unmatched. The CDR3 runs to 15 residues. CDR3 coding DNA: TGTGCCAGCAGTCCCAGCGGGAGGGTCACAGATACGCAGTATTTT. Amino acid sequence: CASSPSGRVTDTQYF.

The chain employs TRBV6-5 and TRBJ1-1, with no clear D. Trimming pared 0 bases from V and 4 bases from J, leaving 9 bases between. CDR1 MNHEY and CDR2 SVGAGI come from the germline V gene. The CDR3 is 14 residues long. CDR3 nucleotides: TGTGCCAGCAGTTACTCTGTAGGAGGCACTGAAGCTTTCTTT. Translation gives CASSYSVGGTEAFF.

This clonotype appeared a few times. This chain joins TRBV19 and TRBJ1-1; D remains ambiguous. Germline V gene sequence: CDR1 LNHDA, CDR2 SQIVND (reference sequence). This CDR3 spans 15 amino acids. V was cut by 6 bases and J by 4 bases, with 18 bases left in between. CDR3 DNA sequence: TGTGCCAGTAGAAACCCCCAGGCAATGGGCACTGAAGCTTTCTTT. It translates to CASRNPQAMGTEAFF. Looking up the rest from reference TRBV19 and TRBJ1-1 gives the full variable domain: DGGITQSPKYLFRKEGQNVTLSCEQNLNHDAMYWYRQDPGQGLRLIYYSQIVNDFQKGDIAEGYSVSREKKESFPLTVTSAQKNPTAFYLCASRNPQAMGTEAFFGQGTRLTVV.

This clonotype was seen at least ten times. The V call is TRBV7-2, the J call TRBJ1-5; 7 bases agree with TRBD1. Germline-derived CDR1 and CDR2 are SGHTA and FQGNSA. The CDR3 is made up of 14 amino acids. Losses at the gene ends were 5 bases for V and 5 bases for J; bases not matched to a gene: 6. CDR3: CASSESTGYQPQHF. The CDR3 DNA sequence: TGTGCCAGCAGCGAGTCGACAGGGTATCAGCCCCAGCATTTT.

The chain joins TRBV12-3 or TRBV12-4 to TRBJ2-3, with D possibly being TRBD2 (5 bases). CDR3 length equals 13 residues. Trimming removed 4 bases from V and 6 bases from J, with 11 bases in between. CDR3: CASSSAGRDTQYF. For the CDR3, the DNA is TGTGCCAGCAGTTCGGCGGGCCGGGATACGCAGTATTTT.

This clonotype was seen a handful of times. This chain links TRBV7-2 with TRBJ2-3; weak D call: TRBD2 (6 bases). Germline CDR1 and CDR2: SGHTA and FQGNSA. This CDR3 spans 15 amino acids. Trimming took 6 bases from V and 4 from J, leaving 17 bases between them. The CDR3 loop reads CASSHLSGVSDTQYF. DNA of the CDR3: TGTGCCAGCAGTCATCTCTCGGGAGTGTCAGATACGCAGTATTTT.

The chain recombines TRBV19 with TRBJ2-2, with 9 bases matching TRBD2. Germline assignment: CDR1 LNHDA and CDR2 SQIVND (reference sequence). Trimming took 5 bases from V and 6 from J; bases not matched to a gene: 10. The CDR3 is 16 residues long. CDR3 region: CASSGRWVAGAGELFF. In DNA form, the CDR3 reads TGTGCCAGTAGTGGTCGTTGGGTAGCGGGAGCCGGGGAGCTGTTTTTT.

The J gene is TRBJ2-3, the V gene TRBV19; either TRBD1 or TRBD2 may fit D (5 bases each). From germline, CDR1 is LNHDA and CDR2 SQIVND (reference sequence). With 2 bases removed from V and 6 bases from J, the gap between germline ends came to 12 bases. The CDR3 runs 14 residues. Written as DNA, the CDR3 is TGTGCCAGTAGTATAACAGACGGGGCCGATACGCAGTATTTT. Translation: CASSITDGADTQYF.

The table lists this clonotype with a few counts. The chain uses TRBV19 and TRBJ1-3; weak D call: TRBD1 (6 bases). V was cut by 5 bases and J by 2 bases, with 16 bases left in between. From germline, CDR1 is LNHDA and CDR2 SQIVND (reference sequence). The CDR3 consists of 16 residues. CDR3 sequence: CASSGDKFRTGNTIYF. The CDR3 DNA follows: TGTGCCAGTAGTGGGGACAAATTTCGGACTGGAAACACCATATATTTT.

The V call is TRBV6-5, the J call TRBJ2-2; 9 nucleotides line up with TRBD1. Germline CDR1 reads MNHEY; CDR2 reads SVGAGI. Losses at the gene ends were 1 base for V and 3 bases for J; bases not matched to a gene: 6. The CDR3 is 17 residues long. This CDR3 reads CASSYFGQGPDTGELFF. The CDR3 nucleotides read TGTGCCAGCAGTTACTTTGGACAGGGGCCCGACACCGGGGAGCTGTTTTTT.

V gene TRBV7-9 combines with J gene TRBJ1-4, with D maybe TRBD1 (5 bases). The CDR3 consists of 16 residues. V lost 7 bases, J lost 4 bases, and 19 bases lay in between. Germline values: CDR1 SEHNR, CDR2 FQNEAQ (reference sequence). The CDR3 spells CASTAGPGGYNEKLFF. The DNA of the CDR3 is TGTGCCAGCACCGCGGGCCCTGGGGGTTATAATGAAAAACTGTTTTTT.

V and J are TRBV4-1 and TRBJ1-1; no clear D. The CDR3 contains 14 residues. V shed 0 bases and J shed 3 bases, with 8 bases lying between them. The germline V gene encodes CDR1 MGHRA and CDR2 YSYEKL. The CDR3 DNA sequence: TGCGCCAGCAGCCAAGAAAATCTGGACACTGAAGCTTTCTTT. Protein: CASSQENLDTEAFF.

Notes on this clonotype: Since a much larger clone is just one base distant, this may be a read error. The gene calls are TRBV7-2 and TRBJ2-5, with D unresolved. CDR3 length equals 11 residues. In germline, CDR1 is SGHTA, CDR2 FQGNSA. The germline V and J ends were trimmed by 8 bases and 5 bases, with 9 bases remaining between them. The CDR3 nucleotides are TGTACCAGCGACCGGGCTGAGACCCAGTACTTC. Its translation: CTSDRAETQYF.